Shown below are 3 T cell receptor beta chains from a single sample sequenced in a study of blood T cell repertoires in COVID-19. The assay was immunoSEQ multiplex PCR, and TCRdb's table has in-frame clones only and misses some. The table has hundreds of thousands of clones, approximately 83% seen once; the top ten hold around 1.3%. Sequenced input: peripheral blood. These receptors were taken from a woman between 25 and 40 years old with COVID-19, enrolled during active disease.

The chain carries TRBV10-3 and TRBJ2-7; 11 bases fit TRBD1. V lost 6 bases, J lost 5 bases, and 3 bases stayed unmatched. The CDR3 length is 13 residues. Germline lookup yields CDR1 ENHRY and CDR2 SYGVKD. Here the CDR3 reads CAIRGGQGDEQYF. The CDR3 DNA reads as TGTGCCATCAGGGGGGGACAGGGGGACGAGCAGTACTTC.

The J gene is TRBJ1-1, the V gene TRBV11-1; 8 bases are shared with TRBD1. This CDR3 comprises 15 residues. With V trimmed by 1 base and J by 4 bases, 5 bases remained unmatched. Germline lookup yields CDR1 SGHAT and CDR2 FQDESV (reference sequence). The CDR3 here is CASSLGDRMGTEAFF. The CDR3 bases are TGTGCCAGCAGCTTAGGGGACAGGATGGGCACTGAAGCTTTCTTT. Supplemented by reference TRBV11-1 and TRBJ1-1, the full variable domain reads EAEVAQSPRYKITEKSQAVAFWCDPISGHATLYWYRQILGQGPELLVQFQDESVVDDSQLPKDRFSAERLKGVDSTLKIQPAELGDSAMYLCASSLGDRMGTEAFFGQGTRLTVV.

The chain joins TRBV13 to TRBJ2-7; tentatively, D is TRBD2 (5 bases). This CDR3 spans 15 amino acids. Trimming removed 4 bases at V and 3 bases at J, with 16 bases between. Per the germline V gene, CDR1 is PRHDT and CDR2 is FYEKMQ (reference sequence). The CDR3 spells CASSSASGMVYEQYF. CDR3 sequence (DNA): TGTGCCAGCAGCTCCGCGTCGGGGATGGTCTACGAGCAGTACTTC.